This entry features one T cell receptor beta chain sequence. This clonotype showed up just a few times. It has no known antigen specificity. Base-call qualities are not available, and no considerably larger clone is one nucleotide away. To prepare the library, RT-PCR was applied. Instrument used: Illumina HiSeq 2500. Through fastp at Q25 and MiXCR, TCRdb rebuilt clones from the public reads, retaining in-frame beta chains. A single entry per CDR3 protein holds the most common genes and DNA from its merged rows. For this sample the table gives about 580,000 distinct CDR3 sequences, of which around 13% were detected only once. The top ten constitute over 8.5% of the sample. These data are taken from a study of response to subunit inactivated influenza vaccine (dated by TCRdb to 2016 to 2019). About the full investigation: To follow how T cells responded to a trivalent subunit inactivated influenza vaccine, the researchers relied on deep quantitative profiling of the T cell receptor repertoire.

From the cysteine through the phenylalanine, the CDR3 covers 13 amino acids. This entry keeps only the CDR3 DNA: 39 bases, framed from base 1. Sequences PRHDT (CDR1) and FYEKMQ (CDR2) are obtained from the germline V gene (reference sequence). V was cut back by 1 base and J by 7 bases, leaving a gap of 11 bases between them. The research as a whole found: The authors suggested that each seasonal influenza vaccination may recruit only a limited number of new T cells.

The source is a man in his fifties or sixties who received an inactivated influenza vaccine. Donor details come from another sample of the same person, matched by shared clones. Here the sequenced sample was PBMCs from blood, taken roughly 12 days after vaccination. The V and J segments used are TRBV13 and TRBJ2-7; perhaps TRBD2 is the D gene, with 5 bases matching. In nucleotides, the sequence is TGTGCCAGCAGCTTAGTAGCTAGCCCGGAGCAGTACTTC. This yields the protein CASSLVASPEQYF.